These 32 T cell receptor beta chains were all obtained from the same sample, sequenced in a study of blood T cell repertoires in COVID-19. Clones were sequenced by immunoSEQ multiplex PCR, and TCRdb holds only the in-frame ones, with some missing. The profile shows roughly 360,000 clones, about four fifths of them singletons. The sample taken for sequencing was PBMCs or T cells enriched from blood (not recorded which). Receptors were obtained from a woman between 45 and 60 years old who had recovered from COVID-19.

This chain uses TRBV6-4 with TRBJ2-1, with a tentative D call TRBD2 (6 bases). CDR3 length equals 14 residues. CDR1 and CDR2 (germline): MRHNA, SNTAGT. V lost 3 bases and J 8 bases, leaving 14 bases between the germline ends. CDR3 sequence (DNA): TGTGCCAGCAGTGAAGGAAGTAGCGGCCATGAGCAGTTCTTC. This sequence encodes CASSEGSSGHEQFF.

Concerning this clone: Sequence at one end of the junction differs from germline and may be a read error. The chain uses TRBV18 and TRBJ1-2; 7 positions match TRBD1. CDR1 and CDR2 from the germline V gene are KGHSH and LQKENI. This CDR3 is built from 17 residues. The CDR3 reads CASSPGEGGSANYGYTF. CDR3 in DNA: TGTGCCAGCTCACCCGGTGAAGGGGGCAGCGCTAATTATGGCTACACCTTC.

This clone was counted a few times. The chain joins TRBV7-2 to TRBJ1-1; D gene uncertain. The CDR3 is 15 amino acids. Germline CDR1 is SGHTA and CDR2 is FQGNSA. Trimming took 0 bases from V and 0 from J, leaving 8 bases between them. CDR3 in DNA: TGTGCCAGCAGCTTAGCGGCCCAGTTGAACACTGAAGCTTTCTTT. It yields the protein CASSLAAQLNTEAFF.

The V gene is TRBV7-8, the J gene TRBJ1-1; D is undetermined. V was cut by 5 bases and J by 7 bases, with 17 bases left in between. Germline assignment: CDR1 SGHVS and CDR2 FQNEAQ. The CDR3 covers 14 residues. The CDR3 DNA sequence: TGTGCCAGCAGCCTGGCGGGAAACAGCAATGAAGCTTTCTTT. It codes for CASSLAGNSNEAFF.

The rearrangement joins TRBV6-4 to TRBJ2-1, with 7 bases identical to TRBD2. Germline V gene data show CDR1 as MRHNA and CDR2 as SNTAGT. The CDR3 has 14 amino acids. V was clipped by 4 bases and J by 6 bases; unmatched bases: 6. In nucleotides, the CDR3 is TGTGCCAGCAGTGTTGAACTAGCGAGCAATGAGCAGTTCTTC. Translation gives CASSVELASNEQFF.

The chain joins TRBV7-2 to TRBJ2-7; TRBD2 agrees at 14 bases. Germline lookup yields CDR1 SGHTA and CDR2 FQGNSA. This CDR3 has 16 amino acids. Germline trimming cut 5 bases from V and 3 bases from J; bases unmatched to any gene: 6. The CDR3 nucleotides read TGTGCCAGCAGCGAGACTAGCGGGGGGGACCACTACGAGCAGTACTTC. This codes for CASSETSGGDHYEQYF.

This chain's CDR3 is CASSQESQGNEKLFF. The DNA of the CDR3 is TGTGCCAGCAGCCAAGAATCGCAGGGTAATGAAAAACTGTTTTTT. The chain uses TRBV4-2 and TRBJ1-4; D is perhaps TRBD1 (5 bases). Germline V gives CDR1 LGHNA, CDR2 YNFKEQ. V was trimmed by 0 bases and J by 4 bases, leaving 9 bases between them. The CDR3 covers 15 residues.

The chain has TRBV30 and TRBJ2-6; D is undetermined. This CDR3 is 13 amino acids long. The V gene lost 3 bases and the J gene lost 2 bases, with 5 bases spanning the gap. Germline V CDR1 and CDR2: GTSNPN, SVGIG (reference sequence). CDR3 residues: CAWRAPGANVLTF. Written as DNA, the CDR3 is TGTGCCTGGAGAGCCCCTGGGGCCAACGTCCTGACTTTC.

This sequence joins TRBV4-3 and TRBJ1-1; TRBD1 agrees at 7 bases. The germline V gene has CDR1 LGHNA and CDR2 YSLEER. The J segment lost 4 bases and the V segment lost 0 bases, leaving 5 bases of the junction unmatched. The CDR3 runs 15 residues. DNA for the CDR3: TGCGCCAGCAGCCAAGATATTGCAGGGGGCACTGAAGCTTTCTTT. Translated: CASSQDIAGGTEAFF.

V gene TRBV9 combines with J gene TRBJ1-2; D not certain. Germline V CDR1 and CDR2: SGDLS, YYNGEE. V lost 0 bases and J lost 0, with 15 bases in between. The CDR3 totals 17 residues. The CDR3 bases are TGTGCCAGCAGCGTAGCTCAGGCTTCGTACACTAACTATGGCTACACCTTC. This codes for CASSVAQASYTNYGYTF.

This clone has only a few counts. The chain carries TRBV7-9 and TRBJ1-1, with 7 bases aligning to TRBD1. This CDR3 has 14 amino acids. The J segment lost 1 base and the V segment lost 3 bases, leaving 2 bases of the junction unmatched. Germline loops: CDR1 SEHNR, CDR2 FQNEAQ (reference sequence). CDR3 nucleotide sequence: TGTGCCAGCAGCTTCGGGACAGCGAACACTGAAGCTTTCTTT. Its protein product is CASSFGTANTEAFF.

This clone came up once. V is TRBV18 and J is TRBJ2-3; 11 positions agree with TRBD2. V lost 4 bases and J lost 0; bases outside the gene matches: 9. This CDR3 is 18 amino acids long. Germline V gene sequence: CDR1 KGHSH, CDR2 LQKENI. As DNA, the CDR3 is TGTGCCAGCTCACGGAAGACTAGCGGGGCAACTAGCACAGATACGCAGTATTTT. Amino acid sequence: CASSRKTSGATSTDTQYF.

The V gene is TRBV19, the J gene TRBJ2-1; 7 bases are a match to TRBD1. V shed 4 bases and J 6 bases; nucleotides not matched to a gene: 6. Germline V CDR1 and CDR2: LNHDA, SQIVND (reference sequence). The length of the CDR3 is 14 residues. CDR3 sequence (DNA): TGTGCCAGTAGTACAGGGGGACAACTCAATGAGCAGTTCTTC. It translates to CASSTGGQLNEQFF.

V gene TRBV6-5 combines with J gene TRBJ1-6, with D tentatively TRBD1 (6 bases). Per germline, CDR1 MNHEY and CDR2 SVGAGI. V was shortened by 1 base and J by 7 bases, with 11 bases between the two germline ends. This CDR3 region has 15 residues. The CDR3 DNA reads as TGTGCCAGCAGTTACTACTCTACAGGGAATTCACCCCTCCACTTT. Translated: CASSYYSTGNSPLHF.

As DNA, the CDR3 is TGTGCCAGCAGCCAGGAACTCGGGACTGCCGCCTCTGGAAACACCATATATTTT. It translates to CASSQELGTAASGNTIYF. V is TRBV4-2 and J is TRBJ1-3, with TRBD1 as a possible D gene (5 bases). Germline V gene data show CDR1 as LGHNA and CDR2 as YNFKEQ. CDR3 length equals 18 residues. Trimming took 3 bases from V and 0 from J, leaving 18 bases between them.

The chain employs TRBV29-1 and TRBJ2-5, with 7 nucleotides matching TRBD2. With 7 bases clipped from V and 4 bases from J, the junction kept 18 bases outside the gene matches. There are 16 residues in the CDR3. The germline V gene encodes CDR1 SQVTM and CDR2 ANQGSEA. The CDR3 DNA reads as TGCAGCGCCACCGGCGGGGGTGGGCGACAGCGAGAGACCCAGTACTTC. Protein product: CSATGGGGRQRETQYF.

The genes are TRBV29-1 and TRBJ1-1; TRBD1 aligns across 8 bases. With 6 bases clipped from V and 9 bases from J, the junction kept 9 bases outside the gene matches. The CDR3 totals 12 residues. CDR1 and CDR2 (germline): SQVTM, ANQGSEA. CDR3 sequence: CSVLATGDQAFF. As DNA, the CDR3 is TGCAGCGTGCTAGCGACAGGGGACCAAGCTTTCTTT.

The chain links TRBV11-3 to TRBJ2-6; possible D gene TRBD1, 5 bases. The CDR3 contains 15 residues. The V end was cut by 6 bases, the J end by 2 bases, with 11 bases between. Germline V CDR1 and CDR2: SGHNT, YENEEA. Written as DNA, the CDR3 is TGTGCCAGCAGTCAGCGACAGACTGGGGCCAACGTCCTGACTTTC. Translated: CASSQRQTGANVLTF.

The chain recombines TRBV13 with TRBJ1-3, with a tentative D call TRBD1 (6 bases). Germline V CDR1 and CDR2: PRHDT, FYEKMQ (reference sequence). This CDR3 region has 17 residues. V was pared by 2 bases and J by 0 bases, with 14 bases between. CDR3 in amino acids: CASSLRFQGISGNTIYF. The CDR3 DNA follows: TGTGCCAGCAGCTTACGCTTTCAGGGGATCTCTGGAAACACCATATATTTT.

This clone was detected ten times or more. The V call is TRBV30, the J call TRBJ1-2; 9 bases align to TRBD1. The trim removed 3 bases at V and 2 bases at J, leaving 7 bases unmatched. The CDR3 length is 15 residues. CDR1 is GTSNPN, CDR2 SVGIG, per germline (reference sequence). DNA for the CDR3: TGTGCCTGGAGGGATCCCACAGGGGGCAACTATGGCTACACCTTC. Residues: CAWRDPTGGNYGYTF. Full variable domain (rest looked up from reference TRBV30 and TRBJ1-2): SQTIHQWPATLVQPVGSPLSLECTVEGTSNPNLYWYRQAAGRGLQLLFYSVGIGQISSEVPQNLSASRPQDRQFILSSKKLLLSDSGFYLCAWRDPTGGNYGYTFGSGTRLTVV.

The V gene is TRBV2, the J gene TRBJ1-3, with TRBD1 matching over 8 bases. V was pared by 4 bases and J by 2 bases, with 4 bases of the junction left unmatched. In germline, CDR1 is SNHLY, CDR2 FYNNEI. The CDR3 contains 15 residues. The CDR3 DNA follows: TGTGCCAGCAGTGTTATGACAGGGGCTGGAAACACCATATATTTT. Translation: CASSVMTGAGNTIYF.

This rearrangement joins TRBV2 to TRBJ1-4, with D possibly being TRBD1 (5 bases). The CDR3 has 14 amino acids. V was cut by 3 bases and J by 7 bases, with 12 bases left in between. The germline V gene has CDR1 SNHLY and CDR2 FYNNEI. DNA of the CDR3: TGTGCCAGCAGTGATTGGGGCTCGGGTGAAAAACTGTTTTTT. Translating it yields CASSDWGSGEKLFF. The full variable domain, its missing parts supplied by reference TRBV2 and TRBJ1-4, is EPEVTQTPSHQVTQMGQEVILRCVPISNHLYFYWYRQILGQKVEFLVSFYNNEISEKSEIFDDQFSVERPDGSNFTLKIRSTKLEDSAMYFCASSDWGSGEKLFFGSGTQLSVL.

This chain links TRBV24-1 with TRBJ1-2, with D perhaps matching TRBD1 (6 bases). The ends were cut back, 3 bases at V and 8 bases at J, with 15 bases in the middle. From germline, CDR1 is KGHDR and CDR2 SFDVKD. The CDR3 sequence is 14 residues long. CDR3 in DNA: TGTGCCACCAGTGATGTGGACAGTAGTGAAGGCTACACCTTC. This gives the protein CATSDVDSSEGYTF.

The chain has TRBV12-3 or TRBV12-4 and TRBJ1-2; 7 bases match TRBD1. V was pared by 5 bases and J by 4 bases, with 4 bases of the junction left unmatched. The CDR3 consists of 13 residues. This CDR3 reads CASSEGTAYGYTF. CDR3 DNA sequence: TGTGCCAGCAGTGAAGGGACAGCCTATGGCTACACCTTC.

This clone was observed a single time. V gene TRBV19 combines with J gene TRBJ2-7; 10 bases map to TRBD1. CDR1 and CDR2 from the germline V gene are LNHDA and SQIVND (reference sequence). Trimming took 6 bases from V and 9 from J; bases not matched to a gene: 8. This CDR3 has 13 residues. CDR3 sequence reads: CASRGTGAPGQYF. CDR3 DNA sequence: TGTGCCAGTAGGGGGACAGGGGCCCCCGGGCAGTACTTC.

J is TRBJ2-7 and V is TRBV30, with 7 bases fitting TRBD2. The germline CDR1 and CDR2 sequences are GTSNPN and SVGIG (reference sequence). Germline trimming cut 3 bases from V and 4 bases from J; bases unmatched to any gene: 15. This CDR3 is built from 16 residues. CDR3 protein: CAWRATGGTLTYEQYF. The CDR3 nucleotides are TGTGCCTGGAGAGCTACCGGGGGGACTCTCACTTACGAGCAGTACTTC.

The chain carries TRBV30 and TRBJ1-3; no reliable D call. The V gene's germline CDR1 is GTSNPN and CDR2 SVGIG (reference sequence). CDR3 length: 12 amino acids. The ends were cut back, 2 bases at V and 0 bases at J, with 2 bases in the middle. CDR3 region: CAWSLSGNTIYF. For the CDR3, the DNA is TGTGCCTGGAGTCTCTCTGGAAACACCATATATTTT.

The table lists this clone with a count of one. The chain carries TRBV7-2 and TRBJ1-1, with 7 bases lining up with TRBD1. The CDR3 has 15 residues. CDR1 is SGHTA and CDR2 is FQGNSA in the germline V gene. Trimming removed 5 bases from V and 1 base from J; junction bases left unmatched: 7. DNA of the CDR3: TGTGCCAGCAGCCAAAGACAGGGAAGGAACACTGAAGCTTTCTTT. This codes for CASSQRQGRNTEAFF.

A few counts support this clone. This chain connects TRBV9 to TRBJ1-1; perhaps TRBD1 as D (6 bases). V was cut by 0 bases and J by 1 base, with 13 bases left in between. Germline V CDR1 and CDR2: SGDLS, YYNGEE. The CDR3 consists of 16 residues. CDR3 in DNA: TGTGCCAGCAGCGTAGGGCTCAGGGGACCGAACACTGAAGCTTTCTTT. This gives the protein CASSVGLRGPNTEAFF.

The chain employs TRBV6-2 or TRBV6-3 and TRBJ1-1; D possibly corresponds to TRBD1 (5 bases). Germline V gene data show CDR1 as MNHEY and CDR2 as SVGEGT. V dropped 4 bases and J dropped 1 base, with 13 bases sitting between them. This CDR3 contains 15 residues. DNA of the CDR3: TGTGCCAGCAGTTCCCCGACAGTTGGGAACACTGAAGCTTTCTTT. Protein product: CASSSPTVGNTEAFF.

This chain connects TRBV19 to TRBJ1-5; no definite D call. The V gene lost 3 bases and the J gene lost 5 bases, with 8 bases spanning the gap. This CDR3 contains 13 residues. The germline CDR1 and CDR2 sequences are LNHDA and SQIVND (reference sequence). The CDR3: CASSIVSDQPQHF. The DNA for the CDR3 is TGTGCCAGTAGTATTGTATCGGATCAGCCCCAGCATTTT.

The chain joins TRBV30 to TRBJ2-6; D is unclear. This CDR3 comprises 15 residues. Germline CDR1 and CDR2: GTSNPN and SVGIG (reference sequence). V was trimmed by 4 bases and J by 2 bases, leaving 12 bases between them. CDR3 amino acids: CAWTQSTTGANVLTF. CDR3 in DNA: TGTGCCTGGACTCAAAGTACTACTGGGGCCAACGTCCTGACTTTC.